This T cell receptor (beta chain) stems from a study of shared clonotypes between healthy human individuals. General study points: Shared clonotypes: approximately 5.3% naive CD4, around 3.4% naive CD8, roughly 2.4% memory CD4, around 0.4% memory CD8. In general, naive subsets displayed greater estimated richness than memory subsets did.

Concerning this clone itself: Its specificity is not known.

The study separated CD4+ cells into CD45RA+ naive and CD45RA-negative memory subsets. The CDR3 has 16 residues. V dropped 4 bases and J dropped 5; count of bases not matched to a gene: 11. Germline V lookup: CDR1 SGHNT, CDR2 YYREEE (reference sequence). Splitting of each subset's genomic DNA was done evenly across several immunoSEQ plates. TCRdb's copy holds only in-frame clones and misses some; the assay was immunoSEQ multiplex PCR. The sample shows 2 million to 2.5 million clones, approximately 96% of them seen only once. The sample taken for sequencing was naive CD4+ T cells sorted from blood. Subset denoted: CD45RA+ positively selected. The chain is built from TRBV5-4 and TRBJ2-5, with TRBD2 matching 10 bases. The sequence was obtained from a young man in good health. The CDR3 coding sequence is TGTGCCAGCAGCCCGGAGCGGGAGGGCCGAAGGGAGACCCAGTACTTC. Protein: CASSPEREGRRETQYF.